This TCR beta chain came from a study of cytomegalovirus exposure and HLA in healthy donors. Study-level points and caveats: Previously analyzed data showed that most TCR beta V segments were productive at a frequency of about 90% or about 30%.

Germline V gene lookup returns CDR1 WSHSY and CDR2 SAAADI. The CDR3 totals 14 residues. The ends were cut back, 3 bases at V and 0 bases at J, with 7 bases in the middle. 13 Jbeta primers and 60 Vbeta primers were used for the PCR. Sequenced by immunoSEQ multiplex PCR; TCRdb stores in-frame clones only, minus some. This sample has fewer than 70,000 clones, with 60% to 75% found just once. This clone occurred a few times. Its specificity is not known. The chain combines TRBV10-2 with TRBJ2-3; tentatively, D is TRBD1 (5 bases). This receptor was taken from a male donor in good health and CMV-seropositive. The source material was PBMCs. The CDR3 nucleotides are TGCGCCAGCAGTGATGGACATAGCACAGATACGCAGTATTTT. Its translation: CASSDGHSTDTQYF.